Given below is one T cell receptor beta chain in context. These data belong to a study of blood T cell repertoires in COVID-19. About the research overall: Specimens from acute and convalescent COVID-19 originated in the United States, Italy and Spain.

Original analysis: Reference gene primer amplification in the assay estimated nucleated cell counts. Generated by immunoSEQ multiplex PCR, the TCRdb table keeps only in-frame clones and is missing some. D and trimming come from the DNA, and the V and J calls and clone size come from that table. The sample records around 56,000 clones, around 92% being singletons. The source of this sequence is a human donor in a cohort sampled during active COVID-19. The sample taken for sequencing was peripheral blood.

CDR3 sequence: CATSDPAAGNTIYF. DNA for the CDR3: TGTGCCACCAGTGACCCAGCGGCTGGAAACACCATATATTTT. The rearrangement links TRBV24-1 to TRBJ1-3; D call uncertain. The CDR3 has 14 residues. V lost 4 bases and J 2 bases, leaving 8 bases between the germline ends. Germline CDR1 KGHDR, CDR2 SFDVKD.